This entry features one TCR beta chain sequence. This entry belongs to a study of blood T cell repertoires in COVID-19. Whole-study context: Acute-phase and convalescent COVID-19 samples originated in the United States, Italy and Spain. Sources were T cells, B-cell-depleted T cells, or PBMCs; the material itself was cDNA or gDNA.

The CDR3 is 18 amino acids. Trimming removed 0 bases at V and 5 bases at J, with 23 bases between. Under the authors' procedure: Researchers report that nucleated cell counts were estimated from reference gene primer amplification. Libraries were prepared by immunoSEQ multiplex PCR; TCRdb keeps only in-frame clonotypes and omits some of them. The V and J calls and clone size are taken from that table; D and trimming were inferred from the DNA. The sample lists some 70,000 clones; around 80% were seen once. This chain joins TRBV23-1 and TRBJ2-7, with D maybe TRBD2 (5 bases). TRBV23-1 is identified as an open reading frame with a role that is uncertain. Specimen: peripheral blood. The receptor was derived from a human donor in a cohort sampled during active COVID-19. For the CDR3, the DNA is TGCGCCAGCAGTCAATCGGTACCATTACACAGCGGAAAGGACGAGCAGTACGTC. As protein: CASSQSVPLHSGKDEQYV.